The 31 T cell receptor beta chains in this list originate from one sample, sequenced in a study of cytomegalovirus exposure and HLA in healthy donors. A multiplex PCR was run with 60 Vbeta primers and 13 Jbeta primers. Produced via immunoSEQ multiplex PCR; TCRdb's table is partial and in-frame only. Counted here are around 140,000 clones, around 80% occurring once; the ten biggest clones make up more than 9.5%. The source material was PBMCs. These receptors were taken from a woman aged 60-70 years in good health and CMV-seropositive.

The chain uses TRBV5-6 and TRBJ1-2; D not resolved. Trimming stripped 3 bases from V and 4 bases from J, with 19 bases between. Germline values: CDR1 SGHDT, CDR2 YYEEEE. This CDR3 is 16 amino acids long. The CDR3 bases are TGTGCCAGCAGCTGGCCCCGGGGTGGGAGAGGCTATGGCTACACCTTC. This encodes CASSWPRGGRGYGYTF.

This chain uses TRBV28 with TRBJ2-1; 13 bases line up with TRBD2. This CDR3 is 15 amino acids long. The germline CDR1 and CDR2 sequences are MDHEN and SYDVKM. The J segment lost 8 bases and the V segment lost 7 bases, leaving 8 bases of the junction unmatched. The CDR3 loop reads CASKLAGGPPHEQFF. CDR3 DNA: TGTGCCAGCAAACTAGCGGGAGGGCCCCCCCATGAGCAGTTCTTC.

In this sample, this clone turned up once. V usage is TRBV7-9 and J usage is TRBJ2-7; 7 nucleotides match TRBD1. V dropped 5 bases and J dropped 2; count of bases not matched to a gene: 6. Germline CDR1 reads SEHNR; CDR2 reads FQNEAQ (reference sequence). This CDR3 is 14 amino acids long. The CDR3 sequence is CASSRQGDTYEQYF. For the CDR3, the DNA is TGTGCCAGCAGCCGGCAGGGGGATACCTACGAGCAGTACTTC.

This clone appeared a few times. The rearrangement joins TRBV28 to TRBJ2-7; 11 nucleotides line up with TRBD2. This CDR3 is 14 amino acids long. V was clipped by 4 bases and J by 5 bases; unmatched bases: 4. CDR1 MDHEN and CDR2 SYDVKM come from the germline V gene. The CDR3 spells CASSYTSGSHEQYF. The CDR3 nucleotides read TGTGCCAGCAGTTACACTAGCGGGAGTCACGAGCAGTACTTC.

This sequence joins TRBV7-8 and TRBJ2-5; 7 bases line up with TRBD1. V lost 5 bases, J lost 1 base, and 4 bases stayed unmatched. The CDR3 runs to 14 residues. Per germline, CDR1 SGHVS and CDR2 FQNEAQ. This CDR3 is CASSPTGPQETQYF. CDR3 nucleotides: TGTGCCAGCAGCCCGACAGGGCCCCAAGAGACCCAGTACTTC.

This clone was observed a handful of times. The genes are TRBV27 and TRBJ2-1; 10 bases agree with TRBD2. J was trimmed by 4 bases and V by 5 bases; bases with no gene match: 5. The germline gives CDR1 MNHEY, CDR2 SMNVEV (reference sequence). This CDR3 has 15 amino acids. CDR3 coding DNA: TGTGCCAGCAGTGTCCTAGCGGGAGCTTACAATGAGCAGTTCTTC. Translated: CASSVLAGAYNEQFF.

The chain has TRBV5-4 and TRBJ2-1; D possibly corresponds to TRBD2 (6 bases). This CDR3 is built from 14 residues. Trimming left V 0 bases short and J 8 bases short, with 12 bases between. The germline V gene encodes CDR1 SGHNT and CDR2 YYREEE (reference sequence). CDR3 nucleotides: TGTGCCAGCAGCTTGGGGCCGGGGGAGGATGAGCAGTTCTTC. Its protein is CASSLGPGEDEQFF.

The rearrangement uses TRBV28 and TRBJ1-5, with TRBD1 identical over 7 bases. J was trimmed by 2 bases and V by 10 bases; bases with no gene match: 20. CDR1 is MDHEN and CDR2 is SYDVKM in the germline V gene. The CDR3 length is 18 residues. The CDR3 is CATTERDRVLDGNQPQHF. As DNA, the CDR3 is TGTGCCACCACCGAGAGAGACAGGGTCTTAGATGGCAATCAGCCCCAGCATTTT.

The chain has TRBV19 and TRBJ1-4, with D maybe TRBD1 (5 bases). The V end lost 3 bases, the J end lost 5 bases, and 10 bases lay between the germline ends. The CDR3 has 14 residues. Germline CDR1 LNHDA, CDR2 SQIVND (reference sequence). CDR3: CASSIGGLNEKLFF. Written as DNA, the CDR3 is TGTGCCAGTAGTATCGGGGGACTGAATGAAAAACTGTTTTTT.

This chain uses TRBV28 with TRBJ1-1; perhaps TRBD1 as D (5 bases). Germline CDR1 is MDHEN and CDR2 is SYDVKM. V dropped 4 bases and J dropped 10 bases, with 10 bases sitting between them. The CDR3 has 11 amino acids. Here the CDR3 reads CASSSGRGAFF. The DNA for the CDR3 is TGTGCCAGCAGTTCAGGGAGGGGAGCTTTCTTT.

The rearrangement uses TRBV27 and TRBJ1-3; no clear D. Germline lookup yields CDR1 MNHEY and CDR2 SMNVEV (reference sequence). Trimming cost V 4 bases and J 4 bases, with 8 bases left between them. This CDR3 region has 13 residues. As DNA, the CDR3 is TGTGCCAGCAGTTCCCCACAGGGAAACACCATATATTTT. This gives the protein CASSSPQGNTIYF.

The V gene is TRBV7-2, the J gene TRBJ2-4; D is unclear. Germline V lookup: CDR1 SGHTA, CDR2 FQGNSA. The CDR3 has 14 amino acids. With 1 base removed from V and 8 bases from J, the gap between germline ends came to 12 bases. As DNA, the CDR3 is TGTGCCAGCAGCTTAGGGTTCGGGTTCGACATTCAGTACTTC. Translation: CASSLGFGFDIQYF.

The gene calls are TRBV10-3 and TRBJ2-3; 9 bases are shared with TRBD2. Trimming took 4 bases from V and 6 from J; bases not matched to a gene: 5. Germline loops: CDR1 ENHRY, CDR2 SYGVKD. There are 14 residues in the CDR3. CDR3 loop: CAISAGLADDTQYF. Written as DNA, the CDR3 is TGTGCCATCAGTGCGGGACTAGCTGATGATACGCAGTATTTT.

The rearrangement uses TRBV25-1 and TRBJ1-3; 8 bases align to TRBD1. Per the germline V gene, CDR1 is MGHDK and CDR2 is SYGVNS. The J segment lost 4 bases and the V segment lost 2 bases, leaving 7 bases of the junction unmatched. The CDR3 sequence is 16 residues long. In DNA, the CDR3 is TGTGCCAGCAGTGAAAGGACAGGGCGAAGGGGAAACACCATATATTTT. This encodes CASSERTGRRGNTIYF.

This clone was detected once. The chain recombines TRBV7-9 with TRBJ2-2; D might be TRBD1 (5 bases). The germline V and J ends were trimmed by 8 bases and 3 bases, with 10 bases remaining between them. Germline CDR1 reads SEHNR; CDR2 reads FQNEAQ (reference sequence). The CDR3 runs 13 residues. The CDR3 region has the DNA TGTGCCAGCGAGGCAGGGTACACCGGGGAGCTGTTTTTT. Translating it yields CASEAGYTGELFF.

The chain recombines TRBV29-1 with TRBJ2-5, with D tentatively TRBD2 (6 bases). The V end was cut by 1 base, the J end by 4 bases, with 7 bases between. Germline CDR1 and CDR2: SQVTM and ANQGSEA. The CDR3 totals 12 residues. The CDR3 DNA follows: TGCAGCGTTGAAGTAGCGGCAGAGACCCAGTACTTC. Residues: CSVEVAAETQYF. Full variable domain (rest looked up from reference TRBV29-1 and TRBJ2-5): SAVISQKPSRDICQRGTSLTIQCQVDSQVTMMFWYRQQPGQSLTLIATANQGSEATYESGFVIDKFPISRPNLTFSTLTVSNMSPEDSSIYLCSVEVAAETQYFGPGTRLLVL.

The chain joins TRBV30 to TRBJ2-5; 8 bases agree with TRBD2. J lost 4 bases, V lost 3 bases, and 7 bases had no gene match. The germline gives CDR1 GTSNPN, CDR2 SVGIG (reference sequence). The CDR3 consists of 14 residues. The CDR3, as DNA: TGTGCCTGGAGCAAAGGGCTAGCGGGAGAGACCCAGTACTTC. Protein product: CAWSKGLAGETQYF.

This clone has a single count. The rearrangement links TRBV6-1 to TRBJ2-1, with D maybe TRBD2 (6 bases). The CDR3 runs to 14 residues. The germline V gene encodes CDR1 MNHNS and CDR2 SASEGT. V lost 6 bases and J lost 9, with 18 bases in between. The CDR3 loop is CASSDLAGRGEQFF. The CDR3 region has the DNA TGTGCCAGCAGCGACCTGGCGGGGCGGGGTGAGCAGTTCTTC.

The chain uses TRBV9 and TRBJ2-5; 10 bases agree with TRBD2. V trimming: 1 base; J trimming: 5 bases; junction bases outside the gene matches: 5. The CDR3 contains 15 residues. The V gene's germline CDR1 is SGDLS and CDR2 YYNGEE. The CDR3 protein is CASSVRDSGRETQYF. The CDR3 DNA follows: TGTGCCAGCAGCGTAAGAGATAGCGGGAGGGAGACCCAGTACTTC.

This rearrangement joins TRBV30 to TRBJ1-1; the D gene is possibly TRBD1 (6 bases). Between the trimmed V and J ends, which lost 4 bases and 4 bases, there was a span of 13 bases. The CDR3 covers 13 residues. The germline V gene encodes CDR1 GTSNPN and CDR2 SVGIG (reference sequence). As DNA, the CDR3 is TGTGCCTGGAATAGGGGGGGAAGCACTGAAGCTTTCTTT. This encodes CAWNRGGSTEAFF. Using reference TRBV30 and TRBJ1-1 for the parts outside the CDR3, the full variable domain is SQTIHQWPATLVQPVGSPLSLECTVEGTSNPNLYWYRQAAGRGLQLLFYSVGIGQISSEVPQNLSASRPQDRQFILSSKKLLLSDSGFYLCAWNRGGSTEAFFGQGTRLTVV.

The chain has TRBV4-1 and TRBJ2-7; 11 nucleotides align to TRBD1. The ends lost 6 bases at V and 4 bases at J; junction bases unmatched: 8. Germline V gene data show CDR1 as MGHRA and CDR2 as YSYEKL. This CDR3 is built from 15 residues. This CDR3 is CASRDYRDRGYEQYF. For the CDR3, the DNA is TGCGCCAGCAGAGACTACCGGGACAGGGGGTACGAGCAGTACTTC.

This clone was observed a single time. The chain is built from TRBV4-1 and TRBJ2-5; D is perhaps TRBD2 (7 bases). This CDR3 is built from 19 residues. CDR1 and CDR2 (germline): MGHRA, YSYEKL. Deletions cut 1 base from V and 0 bases from J, with 21 bases between. The CDR3 loop reads CASSQVTLGGGSYQETQYF. The CDR3 DNA is TGCGCCAGCAGCCAAGTTACCCTGGGGGGGGGCTCGTACCAAGAGACCCAGTACTTC.

DNA of the CDR3: TGCGCCAGCAGCCCCCCGGTTGGGCTGTCTACAGATACGCAGTATTTT. Its translation: CASSPPVGLSTDTQYF. V gene TRBV4-1 combines with J gene TRBJ2-3; D is unresolved. Germline CDR1 MGHRA, CDR2 YSYEKL. The V end lost 4 bases, the J end lost 3 bases, and 17 bases lay between the germline ends. The CDR3 has 16 amino acids.

The chain links TRBV5-4 to TRBJ2-2; the match to TRBD2 covers 10 bases. The V gene end was trimmed by 0 bases and the J gene end by 6 bases; junction bases not matched to a gene: 5. The germline gives CDR1 SGHNT, CDR2 YYREEE (reference sequence). The CDR3 loop spans 16 amino acids. CDR3 protein: CASSLAPLAGPGELFF. CDR3 in DNA: TGTGCCAGCAGCTTGGCTCCACTAGCGGGGCCCGGGGAGCTGTTTTTT.

The chain carries TRBV10-3 and TRBJ1-1, with D maybe TRBD1 (5 bases). This CDR3 is 13 amino acids long. With 2 bases removed from V and 5 bases from J, the gap between germline ends came to 9 bases. The germline V gene has CDR1 ENHRY and CDR2 SYGVKD. DNA of the CDR3: TGTGCCATCAGTGAGGGCCAGGGAACTGAAGCTTTCTTT. This translates into CAISEGQGTEAFF.

The V and J genes are TRBV7-6 and TRBJ2-1; the match to TRBD2 covers 9 bases. CDR1 SGHVS and CDR2 FNYEAQ come from the germline V gene. V trimming: 1 base; J trimming: 7 bases; junction bases outside the gene matches: 8. This CDR3 spans 16 amino acids. The CDR3 sequence: CASSLERREGRNEQFF. The CDR3 nucleotides read TGTGCCAGCAGCTTAGAGAGGCGGGAGGGCCGGAATGAGCAGTTCTTC. The full variable domain, rest sourced from reference TRBV7-6 and TRBJ2-1, is GAGVSQSPRYKVTKRGQDVALRCDPISGHVSLYWYRQALGQGPEFLTYFNYEAQQDKSGLPNDRFSAERPEGSISTLTIQRTEQRDSAMYRCASSLERREGRNEQFFGPGTRLTVL.

The V and J genes are TRBV11-3 and TRBJ1-1, with D uncertain. The germline gives CDR1 SGHNT, CDR2 YENEEA. The germline V and J ends were trimmed by 0 bases and 4 bases, with 12 bases remaining between them. The CDR3 sequence is 15 residues long. The CDR3 is CASSLDPSRGTEAFF. The CDR3 coding sequence is TGTGCCAGCAGCTTAGATCCTAGCCGGGGCACTGAAGCTTTCTTT.

V usage is TRBV19 and J usage is TRBJ2-7; possible D gene TRBD2, 5 bases. Germline V lookup: CDR1 LNHDA, CDR2 SQIVND (reference sequence). V was trimmed by 1 base and J by 2 bases, leaving 24 bases between them. The CDR3 is 19 amino acids. As DNA, the CDR3 is TGTGCCAGTAGTATAGCCCACCTCGTACGGACGGCGGGCACCTACGAGCAGTACTTC. This translates into CASSIAHLVRTAGTYEQYF.

V and J are TRBV10-1 and TRBJ2-7; TRBD2 aligns across 8 bases. The CDR3 sequence is 15 residues long. Germline V CDR1 and CDR2: WNHNN, SYGVQD (reference sequence). V dropped 0 bases and J dropped 4; count of bases not matched to a gene: 5. The CDR3 sequence: CASSESASGQYEQYF. In nucleotides, the CDR3 is TGCGCCAGCAGTGAGTCGGCTAGCGGGCAATACGAGCAGTACTTC.

The V gene is TRBV15, the J gene TRBJ2-5, with a tentative D call TRBD2 (6 bases). The assigned J gene may be wrong: the sequence end matches TRBJ2-7 better. The CDR3 extends over 14 amino acids. Germline CDR1 and CDR2: LNHNV and YYDKDF (reference sequence). In DNA, the CDR3 is TGTGCCACCGCAAGACCGGGAGACTCCTACGAGCAGTACTTC. This translates into CATARPGDSYEQYF.

The chain joins TRBV27 to TRBJ1-3, with D hard to call. CDR1 and CDR2 from the germline V gene are MNHEY and SMNVEV (reference sequence). The CDR3 is made up of 17 amino acids. V lost 0 bases and J lost 0, with 12 bases in between. CDR3 coding DNA: TGTGCCAGCAGTTTATCCCGAAGAGGGCTCTCTGGAAACACCATATATTTT. Its protein is CASSLSRRGLSGNTIYF.